Below, 24 T cell receptor beta chains from the same sample are listed, as sequenced in a study of identifying expanded T cells in peripheral blood. Clones were read by immunoSEQ multiplex PCR, and TCRdb kept only the in-frame ones, dropping some. The data show some 54,000 clones, roughly 82% seen once. Sequencing was carried out using blood. Receptor source: a person aged 18 to 70 in good health.

In this sample, this clone turned up once. The chain combines TRBV7-9 with TRBJ1-1, with D hard to call. Trimming pared 3 bases from V and 1 base from J, leaving 9 bases between. This CDR3 is 14 amino acids long. Per germline, CDR1 SEHNR and CDR2 FQNEAQ (reference sequence). In nucleotides, the CDR3 is TGTGCCAGCAGCTTGCTACGGACGAACACTGAAGCTTTCTTT. It translates to CASSLLRTNTEAFF.

The sample holds one count of this clone. The rearrangement uses TRBV7-2 and TRBJ1-4; D remains ambiguous. The V end lost 1 base, the J end lost 0 bases, and 9 bases lay between the germline ends. The CDR3 runs to 16 residues. Germline CDR1 SGHTA, CDR2 FQGNSA. This chain's CDR3 is CASSLGPPTTNEKLFF. The CDR3 DNA reads TGTGCCAGCAGCTTAGGACCTCCCACAACTAATGAAAAACTGTTTTTT. The variable domain in full, completed from reference TRBV7-2 and TRBJ1-4, reads GAGVSQSPSNKVTEKGKDVELRCDPISGHTALYWYRQSLGQGLEFLIYFQGNSAPDKSGLPSDRFSAERTGGSVSTLTIQRTQQEDSAVYLCASSLGPPTTNEKLFFGSGTQLSVL.

The chain is built from TRBV7-3 and TRBJ2-3; 12 bases map to TRBD2. Losses at the gene ends were 6 bases for V and 6 bases for J; bases not matched to a gene: 7. Germline CDR1 reads SGHTA; CDR2 reads FQGTGA. The length of the CDR3 is 15 residues. The CDR3 spells CASRGLAGPQDTQYF. The CDR3, as DNA: TGTGCCAGCAGGGGACTAGCGGGTCCTCAGGATACGCAGTATTTT.

The V and J genes are TRBV5-1 and TRBJ1-2, with D unclear. The CDR3 totals 15 residues. Germline V gives CDR1 SGHRS, CDR2 YFSETQ. V lost 4 bases and J 2 bases, leaving 15 bases between the germline ends. In DNA, the CDR3 is TGCGCCAGCAGCCAAGGAGGAGGGCTCAACTATGGCTACACCTTC. It specifies CASSQGGGLNYGYTF.

This clone came up a few times. This rearrangement joins TRBV5-4 to TRBJ2-3, with TRBD1 matching 7 bases. From germline, CDR1 is SGHNT and CDR2 YYREEE (reference sequence). V trimming: 4 bases; J trimming: 0 bases; junction bases outside the gene matches: 8. The CDR3 spans 16 residues. The CDR3 DNA reads TGTGCCAGCAGCGAGAACAGGGGCTCTAGCACAGATACGCAGTATTTT. The encoded protein is CASSENRGSSTDTQYF.

The chain has TRBV2 and TRBJ2-1; D might be TRBD2 (5 bases). V lost 6 bases, J lost 8 bases, and 23 bases lay in between. The germline V gene has CDR1 SNHLY and CDR2 FYNNEI. This CDR3 spans 16 amino acids. CDR3: CASSSTREGGWDEQFF. For the CDR3, the DNA is TGTGCCAGCAGCTCTACTCGAGAAGGAGGTTGGGATGAGCAGTTCTTC. Full variable domain (remainder filled in from reference TRBV2 and TRBJ2-1): EPEVTQTPSHQVTQMGQEVILRCVPISNHLYFYWYRQILGQKVEFLVSFYNNEISEKSEIFDDQFSVERPDGSNFTLKIRSTKLEDSAMYFCASSSTREGGWDEQFFGPGTRLTVL.

The chain links TRBV19 to TRBJ1-1, with D hard to call. V dropped 8 bases and J dropped 5 bases, with 15 bases sitting between them. The CDR3 sequence is 13 residues long. Germline V gene lookup returns CDR1 LNHDA and CDR2 SQIVND (reference sequence). CDR3 loop: CASSTQRGTEAFF. The DNA of the CDR3 is TGTGCCAGTTCAACCCAGAGAGGGACTGAAGCTTTCTTT.

This clone came up a few times. The chain joins TRBV30 to TRBJ1-1, with D perhaps TRBD1 (6 bases). CDR1 GTSNPN and CDR2 SVGIG come from the germline V gene (reference sequence). V lost 5 bases, J lost 1 base, and 14 bases lay in between. The CDR3 sequence is 14 residues long. The CDR3 reads CAWDLGTRNTEAFF. CDR3 nucleotide sequence: TGTGCCTGGGACCTCGGGACACGGAACACTGAAGCTTTCTTT.

The J gene is TRBJ1-6, the V gene TRBV7-9, with D perhaps TRBD1 (5 bases). The germline gives CDR1 SEHNR, CDR2 FQNEAQ (reference sequence). The length of the CDR3 is 13 residues. The V end was cut by 3 bases, the J end by 7 bases, with 7 bases between. CDR3 nucleotide sequence: TGTGCCAGCAGCTTGGGACCGAATTCACCCCTCCACTTT. It yields the protein CASSLGPNSPLHF.

The V and J genes are TRBV6-1 and TRBJ2-2, with 7 positions matching TRBD2. Germline V gene lookup returns CDR1 MNHNS and CDR2 SASEGT. Trimming at V came to 4 bases and at J to 5 bases, leaving 10 bases not matched to a gene. The CDR3 totals 16 residues. CDR3 coding DNA: TGTGCCAGCAGTGTGCTAGGCGGGGGAGGGACCGGGGAGCTGTTTTTT. It yields the protein CASSVLGGGGTGELFF.

The chain has TRBV7-8 and TRBJ2-5, with D possibly matching TRBD2 (5 bases). The length of the CDR3 is 12 residues. V shed 3 bases and J shed 5 bases, with 7 bases lying between them. Germline CDR1 and CDR2: SGHVS and FQNEAQ. DNA for the CDR3: TGTGCCAGCAGCTTGGGGAGTGAGACCCAGTACTTC. Encoded protein: CASSLGSETQYF.

The V gene is TRBV7-2, the J gene TRBJ2-5; 16 bases are a match to TRBD2. V lost 4 bases, J lost 1 base, and 6 bases stayed unmatched. Looked up from germline, CDR1 is SGHTA and CDR2 is FQGNSA. This CDR3 contains 18 residues. In DNA, the CDR3 is TGTGCCAGCAGCTCGGGACTAGCGGGAGGGATCCCCCAAGAGACCCAGTACTTC. Amino acids: CASSSGLAGGIPQETQYF.

The V call is TRBV30, the J call TRBJ2-5; TRBD1 agrees at 10 bases. CDR3 length: 14 residues. V lost 1 base and J lost 5; bases outside the gene matches: 4. Germline lookup yields CDR1 GTSNPN and CDR2 SVGIG (reference sequence). The CDR3 bases are TGTGCCTGGAGTGCCGACAGGGGGCTCGAGACCCAGTACTTC. This gives the protein CAWSADRGLETQYF.

The gene calls are TRBV6-5 and TRBJ2-3; the match to TRBD1 covers 8 bases. Germline V gene lookup returns CDR1 MNHEY and CDR2 SVGAGI. This CDR3 region has 14 residues. Trimming cost V 7 bases and J 1 base; bases outside gene matches: 4. CDR3 sequence: CASTPGGRTDTQYF. CDR3 nucleotides: TGTGCCAGCACTCCAGGGGGCCGCACAGATACGCAGTATTTT.

This clone has ten or more counts. This rearrangement joins TRBV5-6 to TRBJ1-2, with D perhaps TRBD1 (5 bases). The V gene's germline CDR1 is SGHDT and CDR2 YYEEEE. CDR3 size: 13 residues. V gave up 5 bases and J gave up 6 bases, with 14 bases separating them. The CDR3 loop reads CASRASGGDGYTF. CDR3 coding DNA: TGTGCCAGCAGGGCCTCCGGAGGGGATGGCTACACCTTC. Full variable domain (remainder filled in from reference TRBV5-6 and TRBJ1-2): DAGVTQSPTHLIKTRGQQVTLRCSPKSGHDTVSWYQQALGQGPQFIFQYYEEEERQRGNFPDRFSGHQFPNYSSELNVNALLLGDSALYLCASRASGGDGYTFGSGTRLTVV.

The chain joins TRBV5-1 to TRBJ2-3; D unresolved. Germline V gene lookup returns CDR1 SGHRS and CDR2 YFSETQ. The CDR3 contains 14 residues. V gave up 0 bases and J gave up 4 bases, with 9 bases separating them. The chain's CDR3 is CASSLAGFPDTQYF. The CDR3, as DNA: TGCGCCAGCAGCTTGGCTGGGTTCCCAGATACGCAGTATTTT.

This clone occurred a few times. V is TRBV28 and J is TRBJ1-2, with unresolved D. This CDR3 region has 14 residues. Germline V gene data show CDR1 as MDHEN and CDR2 as SYDVKM. V shed 1 base and J shed 4 bases, with 10 bases lying between them. In DNA, the CDR3 is TGTGCCAGCAGTTTATTACGGGCCGCCTATGGCTACACCTTC. It translates to CASSLLRAAYGYTF.

This clone is a singleton in its sample. The rearrangement links TRBV9 to TRBJ2-3, with TRBD2 matching 10 bases. The V gene's germline CDR1 is SGDLS and CDR2 YYNGEE. V gave up 6 bases and J gave up 2 bases; unmatched junction bases: 6. This CDR3 comprises 15 residues. The CDR3 here is CASTTGLAHTDTQYF. DNA for the CDR3: TGTGCCAGCACCACGGGACTAGCGCACACAGATACGCAGTATTTT.

The genes are TRBV6-5 and TRBJ2-1; the D gene is possibly TRBD2 (6 bases). The CDR3 has 14 residues. Germline loops: CDR1 MNHEY, CDR2 SVGAGI. V lost 5 bases and J lost 4, with 12 bases in between. Written as DNA, the CDR3 is TGTGCCAGCAGTATGCGGGGTCCGTACAATGAGCAGTTCTTC. Translation: CASSMRGPYNEQFF.

This clone was observed once. The J gene is TRBJ2-1, the V gene TRBV19; the match to TRBD2 covers 10 bases. Germline CDR1 and CDR2: LNHDA and SQIVND (reference sequence). V was clipped by 2 bases and J by 9 bases; unmatched bases: 4. The CDR3 length is 14 residues. CDR3 sequence (DNA): TGTGCCAGTAGTATAAGCGGGAGGGCGGGTGAGCAGTTCTTC. Residues: CASSISGRAGEQFF. The complete variable domain, with remaining parts taken from reference TRBV19 and TRBJ2-1, reads DGGITQSPKYLFRKEGQNVTLSCEQNLNHDAMYWYRQDPGQGLRLIYYSQIVNDFQKGDIAEGYSVSREKKESFPLTVTSAQKNPTAFYLCASSISGRAGEQFFGPGTRLTVL.

The chain joins TRBV7-9 to TRBJ2-1, with D unclear. The CDR3 runs to 12 residues. The V end was cut by 2 bases, the J end by 9 bases, with 8 bases between. From germline, CDR1 is SEHNR and CDR2 FQNEAQ (reference sequence). The CDR3 spells CASSLFLPEQFF. The CDR3 DNA is TGTGCCAGCAGCTTATTTCTGCCTGAGCAGTTCTTC.

The V gene is TRBV14, the J gene TRBJ1-2; D gene uncertain. Germline V gene data show CDR1 as SGHDN and CDR2 as FVKESK. V gave up 3 bases and J gave up 1 base, with 3 bases separating them. The CDR3 sequence is 12 residues long. CDR3 DNA: TGTGCCAGCAGCCAGAATAACTATGGCTACACCTTC. Its protein product is CASSQNNYGYTF. Full variable domain (outside the CDR3, taken from reference TRBV14 and TRBJ1-2): EAGVTQFPSHSVIEKGQTVTLRCDPISGHDNLYWYRRVMGKEIKFLLHFVKESKQDESGMPNNRFLAERTGGTYSTLKVQPAELEDSGVYFCASSQNNYGYTFGSGTRLTVV.

The J gene is TRBJ1-6, the V gene TRBV5-1; D unresolved. The V and J ends lost 0 bases and 10 bases respectively, with 14 bases between them. Germline V lookup: CDR1 SGHRS, CDR2 YFSETQ. The length of the CDR3 is 15 residues. The CDR3 DNA is TGCGCCAGCAGCTTGGTCGGGATTTCAAAGTCACCCCTCCACTTT. This encodes CASSLVGISKSPLHF. The variable domain in full, completed from reference TRBV5-1 and TRBJ1-6, reads KAGVTQTPRYLIKTRGQQVTLSCSPISGHRSVSWYQQTPGQGLQFLFEYFSETQRNKGNFPGRFSGRQFSNSRSEMNVSTLELGDSALYLCASSLVGISKSPLHFGNGTRLTVT.

This clone was picked up a small number of times. The V and J genes are TRBV27 and TRBJ2-7; D may be TRBD1 (5 bases). Trimming shortened V by 5 bases and J by 3 bases, and 11 bases separated the two germline ends. The CDR3 totals 13 residues. Germline V CDR1 and CDR2: MNHEY, SMNVEV (reference sequence). CDR3 residues: CASSQGLFYEQYF. As DNA, the CDR3 is TGTGCCAGCAGTCAGGGTCTTTTCTACGAGCAGTACTTC.